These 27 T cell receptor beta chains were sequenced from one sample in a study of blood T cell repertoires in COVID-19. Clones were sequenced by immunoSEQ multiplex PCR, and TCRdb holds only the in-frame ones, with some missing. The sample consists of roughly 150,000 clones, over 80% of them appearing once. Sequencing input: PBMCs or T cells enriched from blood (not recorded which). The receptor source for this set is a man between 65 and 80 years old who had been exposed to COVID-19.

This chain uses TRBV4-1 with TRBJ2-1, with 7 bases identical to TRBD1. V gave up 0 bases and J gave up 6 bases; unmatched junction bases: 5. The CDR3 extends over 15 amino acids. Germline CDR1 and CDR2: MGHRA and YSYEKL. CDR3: CASSQDEAGGNEQFF. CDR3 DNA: TGCGCCAGCAGCCAAGATGAAGCAGGGGGCAATGAGCAGTTCTTC.

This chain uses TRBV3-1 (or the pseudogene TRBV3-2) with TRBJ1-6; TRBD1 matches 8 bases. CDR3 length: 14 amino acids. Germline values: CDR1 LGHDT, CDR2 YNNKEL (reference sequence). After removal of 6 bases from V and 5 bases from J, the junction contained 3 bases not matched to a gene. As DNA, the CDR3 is TGTGCCAGCAGACACAGGGGGAATAATTCACCCCTCCACTTT. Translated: CASRHRGNNSPLHF.

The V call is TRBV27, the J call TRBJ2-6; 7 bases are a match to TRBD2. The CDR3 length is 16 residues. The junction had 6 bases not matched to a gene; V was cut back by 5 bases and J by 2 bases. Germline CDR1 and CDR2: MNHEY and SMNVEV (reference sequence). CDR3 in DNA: TGTGCCAGCAGTCCCCGGGCGGGGGCTGGGGCCAACGTCCTGACTTTC. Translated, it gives CASSPRAGAGANVLTF.

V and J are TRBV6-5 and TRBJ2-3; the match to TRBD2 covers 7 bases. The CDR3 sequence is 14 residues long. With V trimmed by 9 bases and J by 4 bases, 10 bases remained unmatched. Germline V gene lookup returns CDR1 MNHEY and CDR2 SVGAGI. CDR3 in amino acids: CASSGLSGSDTQYF. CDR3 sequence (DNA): TGTGCCAGTTCGGGACTTAGCGGGTCAGATACGCAGTATTTT.

The CDR3 here is CASSPTGQMNTEAFF. As DNA, the CDR3 is TGTGCCAGCAGCCCCACAGGACAAATGAACACTGAAGCTTTCTTT. This chain links TRBV7-9 with TRBJ1-1; possible D gene TRBD1, 5 bases. Looked up from germline, CDR1 is SEHNR and CDR2 is FQNEAQ (reference sequence). V was shortened by 5 bases and J by 0 bases, with 13 bases between the two germline ends. This CDR3 has 15 amino acids.

CDR3 sequence: CASRRTGGWKETQYF. CDR3 DNA: TGTGCCAGCAGACGGACAGGGGGCTGGAAAGAGACCCAGTACTTC. J is TRBJ2-5 and V is TRBV7-9; 11 bases fit TRBD1. Germline V gives CDR1 SEHNR, CDR2 FQNEAQ (reference sequence). The length of the CDR3 is 15 residues. Unmatched junction bases numbered 6, after V lost 6 bases and J lost 3 bases.

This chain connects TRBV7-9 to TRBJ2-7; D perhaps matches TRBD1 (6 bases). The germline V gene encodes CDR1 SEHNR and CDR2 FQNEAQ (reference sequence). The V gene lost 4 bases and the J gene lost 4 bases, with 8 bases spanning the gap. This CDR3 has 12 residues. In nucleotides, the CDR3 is TGTGCCAGCAGCTCGGGGACATACGAGCAGTACTTC. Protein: CASSSGTYEQYF.

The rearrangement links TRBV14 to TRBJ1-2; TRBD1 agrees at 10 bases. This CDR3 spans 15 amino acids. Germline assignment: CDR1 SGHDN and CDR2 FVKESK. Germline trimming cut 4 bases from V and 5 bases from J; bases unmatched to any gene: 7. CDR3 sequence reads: CASSPRDRGGYGYTF. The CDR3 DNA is TGTGCCAGCAGCCCCCGGGACAGGGGAGGATATGGCTACACCTTC.

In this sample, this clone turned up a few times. The CDR3 loop is CASSDLSAVQETQYF. DNA of the CDR3: TGTGCCAGCAGTGATCTATCGGCGGTACAAGAGACCCAGTACTTC. The chain employs TRBV25-1 and TRBJ2-5; D call uncertain. This CDR3 is built from 15 residues. The germline CDR1 and CDR2 sequences are MGHDK and SYGVNS. V lost 3 bases and J lost 2, with 13 bases in between.

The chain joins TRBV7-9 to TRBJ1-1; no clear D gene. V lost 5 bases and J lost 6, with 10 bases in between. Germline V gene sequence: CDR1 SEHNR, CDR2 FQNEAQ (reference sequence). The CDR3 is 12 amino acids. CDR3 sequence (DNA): TGTGCCAGCAGCGACCAGGATTCTGAAGCTTTCTTT. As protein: CASSDQDSEAFF.

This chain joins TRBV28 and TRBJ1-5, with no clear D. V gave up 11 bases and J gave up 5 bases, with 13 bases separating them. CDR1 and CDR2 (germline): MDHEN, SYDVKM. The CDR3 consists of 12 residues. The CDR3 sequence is CAAQGSDQPQHF. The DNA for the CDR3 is TGTGCCGCCCAAGGGAGCGATCAGCCCCAGCATTTT.

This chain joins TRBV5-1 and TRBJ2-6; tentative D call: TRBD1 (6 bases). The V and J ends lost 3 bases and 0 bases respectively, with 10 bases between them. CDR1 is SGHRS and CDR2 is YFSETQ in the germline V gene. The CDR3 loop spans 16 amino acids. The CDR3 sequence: CASSSLQGSGANVLTF. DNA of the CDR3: TGCGCCAGCAGCTCCCTACAGGGCTCTGGGGCCAACGTCCTGACTTTC. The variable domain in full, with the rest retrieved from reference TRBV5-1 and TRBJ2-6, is KAGVTQTPRYLIKTRGQQVTLSCSPISGHRSVSWYQQTPGQGLQFLFEYFSETQRNKGNFPGRFSGRQFSNSRSEMNVSTLELGDSALYLCASSSLQGSGANVLTFGAGSRLTVL.

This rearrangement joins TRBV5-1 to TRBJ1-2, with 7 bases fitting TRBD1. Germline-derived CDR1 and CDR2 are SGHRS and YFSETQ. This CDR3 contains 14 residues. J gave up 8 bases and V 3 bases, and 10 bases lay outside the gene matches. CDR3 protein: CASSSLTGDGGYTF. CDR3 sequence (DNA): TGCGCCAGCAGCTCACTCACAGGGGACGGAGGCTACACCTTC.

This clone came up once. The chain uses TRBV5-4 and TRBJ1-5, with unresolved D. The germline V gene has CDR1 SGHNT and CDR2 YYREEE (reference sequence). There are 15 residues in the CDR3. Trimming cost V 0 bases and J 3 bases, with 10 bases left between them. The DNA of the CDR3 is TGTGCCAGCAGCTTGGGTGGCGGTACCAATCAGCCCCAGCATTTT. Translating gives CASSLGGGTNQPQHF.

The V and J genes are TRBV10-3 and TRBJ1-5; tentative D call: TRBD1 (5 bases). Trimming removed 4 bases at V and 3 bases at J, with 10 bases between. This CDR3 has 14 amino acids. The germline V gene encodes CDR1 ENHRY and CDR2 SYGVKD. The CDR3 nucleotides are TGTGCCATCAGTGGTAGGGGCGACAATCAGCCCCAGCATTTT. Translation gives CAISGRGDNQPQHF.

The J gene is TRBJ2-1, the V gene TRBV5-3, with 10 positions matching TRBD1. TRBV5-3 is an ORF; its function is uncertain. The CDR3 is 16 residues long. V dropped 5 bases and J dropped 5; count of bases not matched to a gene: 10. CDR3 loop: CARRYSGTGEHNEQFF. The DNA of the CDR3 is TGTGCCAGAAGATACTCCGGGACAGGGGAGCACAATGAGCAGTTCTTC.

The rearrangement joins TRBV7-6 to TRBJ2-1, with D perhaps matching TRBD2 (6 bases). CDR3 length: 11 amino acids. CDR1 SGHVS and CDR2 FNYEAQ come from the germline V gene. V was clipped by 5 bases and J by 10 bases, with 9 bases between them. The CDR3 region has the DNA TGTGCCAGCAGCGGAGGACTAGAGCAGTTCTTC. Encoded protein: CASSGGLEQFF.

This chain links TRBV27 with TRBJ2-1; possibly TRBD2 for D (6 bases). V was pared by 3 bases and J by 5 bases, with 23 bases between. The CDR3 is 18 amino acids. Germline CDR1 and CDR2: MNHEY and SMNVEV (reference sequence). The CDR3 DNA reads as TGTGCCAGCAGTTTGTCAGAACTGGGAGCACGGGGGAACAATGAGCAGTTCTTC. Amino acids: CASSLSELGARGNNEQFF.

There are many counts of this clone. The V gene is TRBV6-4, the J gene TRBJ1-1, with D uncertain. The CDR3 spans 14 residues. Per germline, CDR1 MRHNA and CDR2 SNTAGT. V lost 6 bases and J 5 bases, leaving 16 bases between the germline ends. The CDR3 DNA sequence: TGTGCCAGCAGCCCGAAGGGTGGGAGAACTGAAGCTTTCTTT. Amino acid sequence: CASSPKGGRTEAFF.

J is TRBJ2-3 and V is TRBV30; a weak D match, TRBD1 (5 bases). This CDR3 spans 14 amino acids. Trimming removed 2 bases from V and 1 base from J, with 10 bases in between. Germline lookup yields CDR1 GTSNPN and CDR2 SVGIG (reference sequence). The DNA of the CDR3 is TGTGCCTGGAGTCAGGGCAGGGGCACAGATACGCAGTATTTT. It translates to CAWSQGRGTDTQYF.

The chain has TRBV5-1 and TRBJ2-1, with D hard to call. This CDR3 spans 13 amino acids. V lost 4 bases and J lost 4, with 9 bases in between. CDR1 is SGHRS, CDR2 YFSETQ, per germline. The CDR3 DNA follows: TGCGCCAGCAGCCCAGGCCAGTACAATGAGCAGTTCTTC. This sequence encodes CASSPGQYNEQFF.

CDR3 amino acids: CASSSLGGYEQYF. The CDR3 DNA sequence: TGTGCCAGCAGCTCCCTGGGGGGGTACGAGCAGTACTTC. The chain links TRBV9 to TRBJ2-7, with TRBD2 matching over 7 bases. The CDR3 sequence is 13 residues long. Per germline, CDR1 SGDLS and CDR2 YYNGEE. V shed 4 bases, J shed 4 bases, and the junction held 5 bases outside the gene matches. Looking up the rest from reference TRBV9 and TRBJ2-7 gives the full variable domain: DSGVTQTPKHLITATGQRVTLRCSPRSGDLSVYWYQQSLDQGLQFLIQYYNGEERAKGNILERFSAQQFPDLHSELNLSSLELGDSALYFCASSSLGGYEQYFGPGTRLTVT.

CDR3 bases: TGTGCCAGCAGCTTAAAGGGGAGGAGGCAGTTCTTC. The encoded protein is CASSLKGRRQFF. This chain connects TRBV7-2 to TRBJ2-1; possible D gene TRBD2, 6 bases. The germline V gene has CDR1 SGHTA and CDR2 FQGNSA. V gave up 2 bases and J gave up 12 bases, with 11 bases separating them. This CDR3 has 12 amino acids.

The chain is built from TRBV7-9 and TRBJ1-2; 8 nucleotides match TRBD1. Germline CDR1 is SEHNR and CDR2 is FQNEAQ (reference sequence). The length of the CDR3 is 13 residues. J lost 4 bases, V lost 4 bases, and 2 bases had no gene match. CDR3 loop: CASSSGQVYGYTF. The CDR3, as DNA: TGTGCCAGCAGCTCGGGACAGGTCTATGGCTACACCTTC.

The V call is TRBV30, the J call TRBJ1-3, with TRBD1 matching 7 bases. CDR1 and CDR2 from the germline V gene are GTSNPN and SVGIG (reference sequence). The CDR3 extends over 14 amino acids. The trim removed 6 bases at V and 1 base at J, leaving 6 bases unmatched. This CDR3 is CACTQGKSGNTIYF. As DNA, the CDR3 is TGTGCCTGCACACAGGGGAAGTCTGGAAACACCATATATTTT.

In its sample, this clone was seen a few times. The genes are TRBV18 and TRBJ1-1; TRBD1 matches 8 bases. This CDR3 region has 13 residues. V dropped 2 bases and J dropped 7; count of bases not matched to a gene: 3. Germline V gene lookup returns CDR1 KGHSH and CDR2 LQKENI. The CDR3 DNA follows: TGTGCCAGCTCACCAGGGACAGGCTTTGAAGCTTTCTTT. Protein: CASSPGTGFEAFF.

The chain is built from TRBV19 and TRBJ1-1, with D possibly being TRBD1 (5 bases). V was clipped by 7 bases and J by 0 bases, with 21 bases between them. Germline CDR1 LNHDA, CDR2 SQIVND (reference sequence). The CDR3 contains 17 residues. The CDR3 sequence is CASTPNGVWGLNTEAFF. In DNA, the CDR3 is TGTGCCAGTACTCCCAACGGAGTTTGGGGCTTGAACACTGAAGCTTTCTTT.